This is a list of T cell receptor beta chains from one sample in a study of blood T cell repertoires in COVID-19. Method: immunoSEQ multiplex PCR; TCRdb's copy keeps in-frame clones and lacks some. The data show roughly 250,000 clones, around 87% seen once. The sequenced sample consisted of peripheral blood. All receptors derive from a woman between 45 and 60 years old with acute or convalescent COVID-19. The conserved cysteine and the conserved F or W are not part of the CDR3 here.

j_gene | v_gene | CDR3aa
TRBJ1-4 | TRBV15 | ATSTGGTDEKLF
TRBJ2-1 | TRBV25-1 | ASSDGTSGYNEQF
TRBJ2-7 | TRBV11-3 | ASSFATGTSYEQY
TRBJ1-5 | TRBV10-3 | AISGTGTSNQPQH
TRBJ2-6 | TRBV19 | ASRDSSGANVLT
TRBJ2-1 | TRBV28 | ASSRTSSLMYNEQF
TRBJ2-3 | TRBV5-1 | ASSLDDRGADTQY
TRBJ2-5 | TRBV18 | ASSPVPRIREYQETQY
TRBJ2-7 | TRBV27 | ASSTRSGSYEQY
TRBJ2-2 | TRBV28 | ASSEQGTRAGELF
TRBJ2-4 | TRBV28 | ASSLGGHKNIQY
TRBJ2-7 | TRBV6-2/TRBV6-3 | ASSYRGRAPYEQY
TRBJ1-2 | TRBV4-1 | ASSQVTGDYGYT
TRBJ2-1 | TRBV11-1 | ASSERTSYNEQF
TRBJ1-1 | TRBV6-1 | ASSEPGQGRTEAF
TRBJ2-1 | TRBV4-2 | ASSQDYMAGQSQF
TRBJ2-2 | TRBV25-1 | ASRRDSDPTGELF
TRBJ1-5 | TRBV28 | ASSLKARGSKPQH
TRBJ1-3 | TRBV9 | ASSAAPTGGTGNTIY
TRBJ2-5 | TRBV5-1 | ASSLTGTGGAETQY
TRBJ2-7 | TRBV29-1 | SVGDRTYEQY
TRBJ1-1 | TRBV6-1 | ASSEWTDGAF
TRBJ2-7 | TRBV7-2 | ASSLAPLSTYEQY
TRBJ1-1 | TRBV4-3 | ASSHTQGAGTEAF
TRBJ2-1 | TRBV7-9 | ASSSGLVGNEQF
TRBJ2-7 | TRBV19 | ASRPAGSGHEQY
TRBJ2-7 | TRBV27 | ASSLRGTGRSYEQY
TRBJ2-1 | TRBV19 | ASSIGGSGGKSYNEQF
TRBJ2-5 | TRBV7-6 | ASSTREGSQETQY
TRBJ2-7 | TRBV21-1 | ASSKARGYEQY
TRBJ1-4 | TRBV28 | ASSSGQSNEKLF
TRBJ1-4 | TRBV28 | ASSPSGTGREKLF
TRBJ1-2 | TRBV29-1 | SVEDQGYYGYT
TRBJ2-6 | TRBV5-1 | ASSPPTGAGANVLT
TRBJ2-3 | TRBV25-1 | ASMAASSGDTQY
TRBJ2-5 | TRBV30 | AWSQYQETQY
TRBJ2-1 | TRBV6-2/TRBV6-3 | ASSPVTSGSSIWRNEQF
TRBJ2-2 | TRBV18 | ASSPYLSGTSGNQNTGELF
TRBJ1-5 | TRBV5-4 | ASSRDRGDQPQH
TRBJ1-5 | TRBV5-1 | ASSLQGGFQPQH
TRBJ2-7 | TRBV30 | AWSLAAYEQY
TRBJ1-2 | TRBV19 | ASKIGGDYGYT
TRBJ1-4 | TRBV11-2 | ASSLGGADELF
TRBJ1-4 | TRBV29-1 | SGIQGAREKLF
TRBJ1-5 | TRBV7-2 | ASSLRAGINQPQH
TRBJ1-1 | TRBV28 | ASNDYMNTEAF
TRBJ2-7 | TRBV4-1 | ASSLTIGGFGYEQY
TRBJ1-1 | TRBV5-1 | ASSLEGSNTEAF
TRBJ2-5 | TRBV5-4 | ASSPTSGRASETQY
TRBJ2-3 | TRBV11-2 | ASSPLAGVGDTQY
TRBJ2-7 | TRBV7-2 | ASSLAGRAGDEQY
TRBJ1-5 | TRBV4-1 | ASAEGADQPQH
TRBJ1-2 | TRBV7-2 | ASSLVRDSEGGYT